This T cell receptor beta chain appears in the sequencing data of a study of molecular identifiers for immune sequencing clone quantification. The germline gives CDR1 SGHDT, CDR2 YYEEEE. Trimming removed 2 bases at V and 4 bases at J, with 7 bases between. The CDR3 covers 13 residues. One entry per CDR3 protein, called by TCRdb with MiXCR from the PCR reads. The profile shows about half a million distinct CDR3 sequences, about 22% of them singletons. The chain uses TRBV5-6 and TRBJ1-3; D unclear. The sequenced sample was naive CD8+ T cells from blood, with Jurkat cell RNA spiked in. The subset is: FACS-sorted CD8+CD4-CCR7+CD45RA+ naive T cells. This TCR derives from a human donor in good health. Some libraries in this study had Jurkat cell RNA spiked in. CDR3 loop: CASSFGSGNTIYF. For the CDR3, the DNA is TGTGCCAGCAGCTTTGGGTCCGGAAACACCATATATTTT.